The 13 T cell receptor beta chains below all came from one sample that was sequenced in a study of control samples from healthy donors and cancer patients. Clones were read by immunoSEQ multiplex PCR, and TCRdb kept only the in-frame ones, dropping some. The sample lists around 71,000 clones, around nine tenths occurring once. Sequencing was performed on PBMCs. Receptors originate from a woman aged 50 to 60 with colorectal cancer.

This sequence joins TRBV7-9 and TRBJ1-1; D possibly corresponds to TRBD1 (6 bases). The V end was cut by 3 bases, the J end by 4 bases, with 9 bases between. The CDR3 consists of 13 residues. Germline V gene data show CDR1 as SEHNR and CDR2 as FQNEAQ (reference sequence). The CDR3 region is CASSFGGGTEAFF. The CDR3 DNA reads TGTGCCAGCAGCTTTGGAGGGGGCACTGAAGCTTTCTTT. The variable domain in full, completed from reference TRBV7-9 and TRBJ1-1, reads DTGVSQNPRHKITKRGQNVTFRCDPISEHNRLYWYRQTLGQGPEFLTYFQNEAQLEKSRLLSDRFSAERPKGSFSTLEIQRTEQGDSAMYLCASSFGGGTEAFFGQGTRLTVV.

This chain connects TRBV7-8 to TRBJ1-4; 10 positions match TRBD1. CDR1 and CDR2 from the germline V gene are SGHVS and FQNEAQ. The CDR3 extends over 17 amino acids. The junction had 10 bases not matched to a gene; V was cut back by 2 bases and J by 7 bases. CDR3 protein: CASSLSHSGTGAEKLFF. The CDR3 coding sequence is TGTGCCAGCAGCTTATCCCATTCGGGGACAGGGGCTGAAAAACTGTTTTTT.

V is TRBV30 and J is TRBJ2-6; D not resolved. Per germline, CDR1 GTSNPN and CDR2 SVGIG (reference sequence). V shed 0 bases and J shed 0 bases, with 6 bases lying between them. This CDR3 spans 15 amino acids. The DNA for the CDR3 is TGTGCCTGGAGTGTTCTCCTCTCTGGGGCCAACGTCCTGACTTTC. Translating gives CAWSVLLSGANVLTF.

V and J are TRBV3-1 (or the pseudogene TRBV3-2) and TRBJ1-6; D is undetermined. V was pared by 1 base and J by 7 bases, with 11 bases between. Germline values: CDR1 LGHDT, CDR2 YNNKEL (reference sequence). The CDR3 sequence is 15 residues long. The CDR3: CASSQVRGFNSPLHF. The CDR3 nucleotides read TGTGCCAGCAGCCAAGTGAGAGGGTTCAATTCACCCCTCCACTTT.

This clone was seen once. The chain employs TRBV6-5 and TRBJ2-7; TRBD2 aligns across 10 bases. Germline trimming cut 6 bases from V and 6 bases from J; bases unmatched to any gene: 8. Germline loops: CDR1 MNHEY, CDR2 SVGAGI. The CDR3 spans 14 residues. The CDR3 here is CASRILAGVGEQYF. Written as DNA, the CDR3 is TGTGCCAGCAGGATCCTAGCGGGAGTCGGCGAGCAGTACTTC.

The chain links TRBV9 to TRBJ2-1, with TRBD1 identical over 8 bases. The CDR3 runs 19 residues. Germline trimming cut 0 bases from V and 4 bases from J; bases unmatched to any gene: 15. The germline V gene encodes CDR1 SGDLS and CDR2 YYNGEE. DNA for the CDR3: TGTGCCAGCAGCGTAGTCTCAGGGGGCGCGGGTCTTTCTTACAATGAGCAGTTCTTC. It encodes CASSVVSGGAGLSYNEQFF.

The chain uses TRBV2 and TRBJ2-6; D is perhaps TRBD1 or TRBD2 (5 bases each). The CDR3 sequence is 13 residues long. Trimming cost V 7 bases and J 12 bases, with 16 bases left between them. Germline lookup yields CDR1 SNHLY and CDR2 FYNNEI. The chain's CDR3 is CASIRDPGTVLTF. The CDR3 bases are TGTGCCAGCATTCGGGATCCAGGGACCGTCCTGACTTTC.

This clone has only one observation. The chain combines TRBV2 with TRBJ2-3; D not certain. The ends were cut back, 0 bases at V and 8 bases at J, with 9 bases in the middle. The CDR3 contains 13 residues. Looked up from germline, CDR1 is SNHLY and CDR2 is FYNNEI. Here the CDR3 DNA reads TGTGCCAGCAGTGAAGCTGGAGTGGGTACGCAGTATTTT. Translated: CASSEAGVGTQYF.

This sequence joins TRBV2 and TRBJ1-1; TRBD1 matches 8 bases. This CDR3 has 13 amino acids. Losses at the gene ends were 7 bases for V and 4 bases for J; bases not matched to a gene: 5. CDR1 and CDR2 from the germline V gene are SNHLY and FYNNEI. The CDR3 sequence is CASITGTGTEAFF. The CDR3 DNA reads as TGTGCCAGCATAACCGGGACAGGCACTGAAGCTTTCTTT.

The chain joins TRBV3-1 (or the pseudogene TRBV3-2) to TRBJ1-3; D perhaps matches TRBD1 (6 bases). The V and J ends lost 0 bases and 0 bases respectively, with 18 bases between them. The CDR3 is 19 residues long. Germline V gene data show CDR1 as LGHDT and CDR2 as YNNKEL (reference sequence). The CDR3 is CASSQDRGDISRSGNTIYF. As DNA, the CDR3 is TGTGCCAGCAGCCAAGATCGGGGGGACATCTCCCGCTCTGGAAACACCATATATTTT.

A single count supports this clone. The chain employs TRBV18 and TRBJ2-3; 9 nucleotides agree with TRBD2. Germline V gene lookup returns CDR1 KGHSH and CDR2 LQKENI. V trimming: 0 bases; J trimming: 3 bases; junction bases outside the gene matches: 4. This CDR3 region has 16 residues. CDR3 residues: CASSPPSGSRTDTQYF. In DNA, the CDR3 is TGTGCCAGCTCACCACCTAGCGGGAGCAGGACAGATACGCAGTATTTT.

V usage is TRBV5-4 and J usage is TRBJ2-7; unclear D gene. V was trimmed by 4 bases and J by 4 bases, leaving 9 bases between them. Germline V gene lookup returns CDR1 SGHNT and CDR2 YYREEE (reference sequence). CDR3 length: 12 amino acids. The CDR3 loop is CASSPDGYEQYF. CDR3 DNA sequence: TGTGCCAGCAGCCCGGACGGTTACGAGCAGTACTTC.

The chain recombines TRBV10-3 with TRBJ1-3; D remains ambiguous. Trimming stripped 0 bases from V and 5 bases from J, with 14 bases between. The CDR3 sequence is 16 residues long. Germline assignment: CDR1 ENHRY and CDR2 SYGVKD. DNA of the CDR3: TGTGCCATCAGTGAGTCGATTGCTGATGGCAGAAACACCATATATTTT. Residues: CAISESIADGRNTIYF.